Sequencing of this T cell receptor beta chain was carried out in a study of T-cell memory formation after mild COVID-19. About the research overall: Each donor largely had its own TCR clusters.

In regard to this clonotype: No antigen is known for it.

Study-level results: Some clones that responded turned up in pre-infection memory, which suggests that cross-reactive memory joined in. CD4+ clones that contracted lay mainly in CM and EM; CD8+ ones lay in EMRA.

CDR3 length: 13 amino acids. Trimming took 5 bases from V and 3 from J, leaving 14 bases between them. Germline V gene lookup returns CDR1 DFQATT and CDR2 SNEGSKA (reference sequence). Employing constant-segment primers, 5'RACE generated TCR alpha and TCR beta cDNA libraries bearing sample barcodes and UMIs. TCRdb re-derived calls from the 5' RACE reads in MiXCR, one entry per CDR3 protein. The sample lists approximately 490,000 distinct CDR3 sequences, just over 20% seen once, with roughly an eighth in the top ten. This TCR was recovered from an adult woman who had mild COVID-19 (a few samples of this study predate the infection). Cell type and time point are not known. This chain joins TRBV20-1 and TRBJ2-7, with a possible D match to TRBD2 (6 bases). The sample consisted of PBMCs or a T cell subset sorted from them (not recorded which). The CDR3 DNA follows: TGCAGTGCTGATCGGGCGGGAAACTACGAGCAGTACTTC. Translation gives CSADRAGNYEQYF.